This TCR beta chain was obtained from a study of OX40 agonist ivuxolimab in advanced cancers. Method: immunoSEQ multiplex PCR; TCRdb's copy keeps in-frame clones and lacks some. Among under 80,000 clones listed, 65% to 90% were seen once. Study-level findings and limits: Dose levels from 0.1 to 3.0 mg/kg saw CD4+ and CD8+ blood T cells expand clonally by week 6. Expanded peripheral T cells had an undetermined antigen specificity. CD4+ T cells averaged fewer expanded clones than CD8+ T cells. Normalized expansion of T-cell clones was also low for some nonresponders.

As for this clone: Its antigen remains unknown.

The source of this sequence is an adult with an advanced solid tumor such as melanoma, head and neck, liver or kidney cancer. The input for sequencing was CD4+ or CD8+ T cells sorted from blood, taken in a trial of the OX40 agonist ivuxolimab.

CDR3 protein: CASSQGAGTDTQYF. The CDR3 region has the DNA TGTGCCAGCAGCCAGGGGGCCGGCACAGATACGCAGTATTTT. The J gene is TRBJ2-3, the V gene TRBV14; tentative D call: TRBD1 (6 bases). This CDR3 contains 14 residues. The V gene's germline CDR1 is SGHDN and CDR2 FVKESK. Trimming stripped 3 bases from V and 1 base from J, with 8 bases between.